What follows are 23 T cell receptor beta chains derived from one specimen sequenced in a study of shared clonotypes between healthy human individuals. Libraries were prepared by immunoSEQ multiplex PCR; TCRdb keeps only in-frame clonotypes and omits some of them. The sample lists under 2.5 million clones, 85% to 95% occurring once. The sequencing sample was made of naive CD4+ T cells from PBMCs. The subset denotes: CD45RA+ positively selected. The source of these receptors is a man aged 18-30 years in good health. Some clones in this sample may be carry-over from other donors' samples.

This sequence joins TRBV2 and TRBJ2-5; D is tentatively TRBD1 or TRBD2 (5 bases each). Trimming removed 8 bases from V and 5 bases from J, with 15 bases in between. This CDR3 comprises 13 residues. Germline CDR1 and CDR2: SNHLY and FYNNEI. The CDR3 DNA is TGTGCCAGCGGCCGGGACCGCGAGGAGACCCAGTACTTC. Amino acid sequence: CASGRDREETQYF. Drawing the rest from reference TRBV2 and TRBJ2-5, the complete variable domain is EPEVTQTPSHQVTQMGQEVILRCVPISNHLYFYWYRQILGQKVEFLVSFYNNEISEKSEIFDDQFSVERPDGSNFTLKIRSTKLEDSAMYFCASGRDREETQYFGPGTRLLVL.

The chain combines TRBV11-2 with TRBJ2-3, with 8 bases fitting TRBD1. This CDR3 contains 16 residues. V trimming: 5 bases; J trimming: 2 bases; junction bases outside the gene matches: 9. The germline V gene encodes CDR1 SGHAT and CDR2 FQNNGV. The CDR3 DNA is TGTGCCAGCAGCCGCGGAGCGGACAGGGTCACAGATACGCAGTATTTT. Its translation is CASSRGADRVTDTQYF. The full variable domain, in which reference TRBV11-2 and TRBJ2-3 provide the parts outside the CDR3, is EAGVAQSPRYKIIEKRQSVAFWCNPISGHATLYWYQQILGQGPKLLIQFQNNGVVDDSQLPKDRFSAERLKGVDSTLKIQPAKLEDSAVYLCASSRGADRVTDTQYFGPGTRLTVL.

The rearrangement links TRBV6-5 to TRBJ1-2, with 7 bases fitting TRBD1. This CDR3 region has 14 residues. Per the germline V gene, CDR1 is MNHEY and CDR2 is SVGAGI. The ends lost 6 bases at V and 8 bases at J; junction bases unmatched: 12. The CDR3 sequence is CASRERQGVLGYTF. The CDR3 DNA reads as TGTGCCAGCAGGGAACGACAGGGCGTCTTAGGCTACACCTTC.

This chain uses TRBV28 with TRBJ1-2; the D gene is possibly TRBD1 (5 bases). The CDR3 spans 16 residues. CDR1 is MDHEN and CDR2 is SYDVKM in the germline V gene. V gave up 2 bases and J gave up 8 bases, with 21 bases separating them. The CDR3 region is CASSLRGAGQGGGYTF. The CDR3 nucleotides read TGTGCCAGCAGTTTAAGGGGAGCTGGGCAGGGTGGCGGCTACACCTTC.

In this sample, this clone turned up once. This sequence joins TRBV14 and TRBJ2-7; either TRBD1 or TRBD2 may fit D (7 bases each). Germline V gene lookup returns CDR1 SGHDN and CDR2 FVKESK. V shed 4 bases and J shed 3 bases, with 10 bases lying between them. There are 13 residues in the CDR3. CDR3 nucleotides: TGTGCCAGCAGCCCAGGGGGGGACTACGAGCAGTACTTC. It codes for CASSPGGDYEQYF.

In nucleotides, the CDR3 is TGTGCCAGCGTAGCGGGTGGGTCCAATCAGCCCCAGCATTTT. It is translated as CASVAGGSNQPQHF. The chain combines TRBV28 with TRBJ1-5; D is uncertain. This CDR3 comprises 14 residues. Trimming removed 8 bases at V and 3 bases at J, with 14 bases between. In germline, CDR1 is MDHEN, CDR2 SYDVKM. The full variable domain, rest sourced from reference TRBV28 and TRBJ1-5, is DVKVTQSSRYLVKRTGEKVFLECVQDMDHENMFWYRQDPGLGLRLIYFSYDVKMKEKGDIPEGYSVSREKKERFSLILESASTNQTSMYLCASVAGGSNQPQHFGDGTRLSIL.

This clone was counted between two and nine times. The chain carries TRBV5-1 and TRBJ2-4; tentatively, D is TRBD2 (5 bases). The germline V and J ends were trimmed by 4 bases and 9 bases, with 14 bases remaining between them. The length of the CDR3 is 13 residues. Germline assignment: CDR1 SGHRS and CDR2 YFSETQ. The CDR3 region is CASSQDSLSIQYF. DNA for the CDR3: TGCGCCAGCAGCCAGGACTCCCTTTCCATTCAGTACTTC.

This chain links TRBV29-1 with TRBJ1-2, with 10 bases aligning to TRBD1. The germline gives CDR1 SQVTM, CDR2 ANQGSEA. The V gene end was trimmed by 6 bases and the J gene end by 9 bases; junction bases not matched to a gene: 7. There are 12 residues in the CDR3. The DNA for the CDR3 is TGCAGCGTAGGCGGGACAGGGGTACGCTACACCTTC. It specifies CSVGGTGVRYTF.

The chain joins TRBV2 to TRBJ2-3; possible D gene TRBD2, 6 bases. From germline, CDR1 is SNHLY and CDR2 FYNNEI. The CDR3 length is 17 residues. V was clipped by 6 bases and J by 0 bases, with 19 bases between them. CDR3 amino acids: CASRRGGTIDSTDTQYF. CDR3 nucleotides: TGTGCCAGCAGGAGGGGCGGGACGATTGATAGCACAGATACGCAGTATTTT.

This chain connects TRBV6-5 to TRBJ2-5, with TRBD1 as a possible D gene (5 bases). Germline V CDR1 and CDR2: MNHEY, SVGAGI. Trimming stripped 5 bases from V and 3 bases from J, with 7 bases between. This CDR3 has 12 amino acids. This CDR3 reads CASSTTEETQYF. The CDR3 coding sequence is TGTGCCAGCAGTACGACAGAAGAGACCCAGTACTTC.

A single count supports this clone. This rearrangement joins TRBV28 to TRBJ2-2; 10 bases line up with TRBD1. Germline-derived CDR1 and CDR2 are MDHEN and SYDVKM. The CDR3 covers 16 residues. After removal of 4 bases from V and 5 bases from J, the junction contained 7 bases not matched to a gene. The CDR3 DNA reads TGTGCCAGCAGTTCGTCCCCGGGACAGGGGACCGGGGAGCTGTTTTTT. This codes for CASSSSPGQGTGELFF. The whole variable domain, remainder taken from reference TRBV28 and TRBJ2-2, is DVKVTQSSRYLVKRTGEKVFLECVQDMDHENMFWYRQDPGLGLRLIYFSYDVKMKEKGDIPEGYSVSREKKERFSLILESASTNQTSMYLCASSSSPGQGTGELFFGEGSRLTVL.

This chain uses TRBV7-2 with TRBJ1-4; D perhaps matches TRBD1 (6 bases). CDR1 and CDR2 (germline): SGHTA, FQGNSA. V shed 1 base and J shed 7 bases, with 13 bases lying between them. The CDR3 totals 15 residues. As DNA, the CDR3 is TGTGCCAGCAGCTTAGGATCATTAGGGGGTGAAAAACTGTTTTTT. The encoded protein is CASSLGSLGGEKLFF.

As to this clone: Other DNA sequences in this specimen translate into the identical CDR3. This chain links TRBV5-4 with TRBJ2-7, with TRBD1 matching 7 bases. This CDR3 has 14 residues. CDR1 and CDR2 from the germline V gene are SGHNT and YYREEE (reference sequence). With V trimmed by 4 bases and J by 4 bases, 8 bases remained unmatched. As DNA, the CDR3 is TGTGCCAGCAGCGGTAGACAGGGTACGTACGAGCAGTACTTC. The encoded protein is CASSGRQGTYEQYF.

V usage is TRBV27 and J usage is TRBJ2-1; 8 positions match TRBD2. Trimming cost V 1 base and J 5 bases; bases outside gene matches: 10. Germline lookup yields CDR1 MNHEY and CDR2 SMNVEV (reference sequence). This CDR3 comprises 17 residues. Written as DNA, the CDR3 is TGTGCCAGCAGTTTATGGGGCCGTAGCGGGACCCACAATGAGCAGTTCTTC. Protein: CASSLWGRSGTHNEQFF.

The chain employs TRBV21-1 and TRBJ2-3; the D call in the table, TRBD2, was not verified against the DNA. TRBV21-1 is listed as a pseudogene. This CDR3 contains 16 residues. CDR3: CASSKEVAGLTDTQYF. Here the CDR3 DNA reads TGTGCCAGCAGCAAAGAAGTGGCAGGACTCACAGATACGCAGTATTTT.

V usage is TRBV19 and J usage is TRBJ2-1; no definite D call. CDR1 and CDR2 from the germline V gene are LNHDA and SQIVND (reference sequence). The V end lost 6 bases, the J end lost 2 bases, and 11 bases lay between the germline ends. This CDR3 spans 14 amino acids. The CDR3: CASRALVPYNEQFF. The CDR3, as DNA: TGTGCCAGTAGGGCGTTAGTTCCCTACAATGAGCAGTTCTTC.

CDR3 nucleotide sequence: TGTGCCTGGAGCGCCGGGACACCCCTAGCCAAAAACATTCAGTACTTC. The encoded protein is CAWSAGTPLAKNIQYF. This sequence joins TRBV30 and TRBJ2-4, with TRBD1 as a possible D gene (6 bases). Germline CDR1 reads GTSNPN; CDR2 reads SVGIG (reference sequence). The CDR3 is 16 amino acids. The V end was cut by 3 bases, the J end by 0 bases, with 15 bases between.

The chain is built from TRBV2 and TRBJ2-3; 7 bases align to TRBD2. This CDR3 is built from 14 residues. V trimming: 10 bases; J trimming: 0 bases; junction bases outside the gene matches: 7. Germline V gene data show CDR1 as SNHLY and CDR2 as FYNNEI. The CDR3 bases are TGTGCCAACTTACTAGCGCCAAGCACAGATACGCAGTATTTT. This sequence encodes CANLLAPSTDTQYF.

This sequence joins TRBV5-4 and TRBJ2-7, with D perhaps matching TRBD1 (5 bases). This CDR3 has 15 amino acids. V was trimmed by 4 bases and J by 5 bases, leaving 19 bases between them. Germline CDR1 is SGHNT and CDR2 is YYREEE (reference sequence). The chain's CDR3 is CASSRVGDGAHEQYF. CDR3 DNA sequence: TGTGCCAGCAGCCGGGTGGGCGATGGGGCCCACGAGCAGTACTTC.

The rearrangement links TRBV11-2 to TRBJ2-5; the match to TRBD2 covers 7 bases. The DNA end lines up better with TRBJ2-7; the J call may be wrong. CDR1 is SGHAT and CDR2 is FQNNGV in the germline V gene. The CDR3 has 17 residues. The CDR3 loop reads CASSPFGVSGKSYEQYF. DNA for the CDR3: TGTGCCAGCAGCCCCTTTGGGGTGAGCGGGAAATCCTACGAGCAGTACTTC.

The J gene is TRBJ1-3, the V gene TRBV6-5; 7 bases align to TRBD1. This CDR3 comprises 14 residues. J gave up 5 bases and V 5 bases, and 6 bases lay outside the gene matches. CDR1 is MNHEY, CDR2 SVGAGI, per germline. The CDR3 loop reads CASSPDRARNTIYF. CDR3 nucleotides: TGTGCCAGCAGTCCAGACAGGGCCAGAAACACCATATATTTT.

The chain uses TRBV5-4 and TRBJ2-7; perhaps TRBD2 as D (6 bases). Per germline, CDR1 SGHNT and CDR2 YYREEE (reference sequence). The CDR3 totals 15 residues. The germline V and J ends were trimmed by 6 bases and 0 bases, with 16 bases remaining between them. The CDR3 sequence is CASTPSEGPSYEQYF. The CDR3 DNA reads TGTGCCAGCACTCCTTCGGAGGGCCCCTCCTACGAGCAGTACTTC. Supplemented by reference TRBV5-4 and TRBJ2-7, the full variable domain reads ETGVTQSPTHLIKTRGQQVTLRCSSQSGHNTVSWYQQALGQGPQFIFQYYREEENGRGNFPPRFSGLQFPNYSSELNVNALELDDSALYLCASTPSEGPSYEQYFGPGTRLTVT.

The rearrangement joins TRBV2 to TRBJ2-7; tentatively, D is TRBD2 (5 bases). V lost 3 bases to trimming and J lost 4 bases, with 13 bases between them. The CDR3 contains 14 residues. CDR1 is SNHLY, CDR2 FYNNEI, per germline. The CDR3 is CASSERVASYEQYF. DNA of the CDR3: TGTGCCAGCAGTGAGAGGGTAGCGTCATACGAGCAGTACTTC.